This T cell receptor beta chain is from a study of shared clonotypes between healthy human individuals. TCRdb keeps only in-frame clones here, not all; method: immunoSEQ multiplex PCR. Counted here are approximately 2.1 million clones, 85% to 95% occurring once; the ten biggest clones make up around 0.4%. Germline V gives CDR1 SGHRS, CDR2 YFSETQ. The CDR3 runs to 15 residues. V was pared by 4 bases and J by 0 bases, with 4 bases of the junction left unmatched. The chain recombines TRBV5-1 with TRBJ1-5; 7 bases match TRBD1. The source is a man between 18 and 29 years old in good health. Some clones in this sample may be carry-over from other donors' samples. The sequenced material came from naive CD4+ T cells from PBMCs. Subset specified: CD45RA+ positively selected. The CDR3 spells CASSPGDSSNQPQHF. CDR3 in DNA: TGCGCCAGCAGCCCTGGGGACAGTAGCAATCAGCCCCAGCATTTT.